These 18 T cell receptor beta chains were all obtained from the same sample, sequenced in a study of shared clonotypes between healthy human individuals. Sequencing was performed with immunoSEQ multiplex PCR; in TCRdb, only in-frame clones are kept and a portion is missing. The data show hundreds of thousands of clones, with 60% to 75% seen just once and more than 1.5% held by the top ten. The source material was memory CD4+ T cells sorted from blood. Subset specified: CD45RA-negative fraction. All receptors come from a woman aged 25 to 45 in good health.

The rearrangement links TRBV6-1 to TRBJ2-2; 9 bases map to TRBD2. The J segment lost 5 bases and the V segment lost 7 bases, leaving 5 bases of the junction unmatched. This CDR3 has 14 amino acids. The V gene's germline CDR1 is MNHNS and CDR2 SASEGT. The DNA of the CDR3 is TGTGCCAGCACCGTTGCGGGAGGGACCGGGGAGCTGTTTTTT. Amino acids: CASTVAGGTGELFF.

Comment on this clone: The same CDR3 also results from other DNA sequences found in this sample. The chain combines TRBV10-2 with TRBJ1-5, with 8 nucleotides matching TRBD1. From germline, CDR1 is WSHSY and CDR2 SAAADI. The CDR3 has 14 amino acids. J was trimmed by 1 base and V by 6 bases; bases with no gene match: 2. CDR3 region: CASRGQESNQPQHF. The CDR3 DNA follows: TGCGCCAGCAGGGGACAGGAGAGCAATCAGCCCCAGCATTTT.

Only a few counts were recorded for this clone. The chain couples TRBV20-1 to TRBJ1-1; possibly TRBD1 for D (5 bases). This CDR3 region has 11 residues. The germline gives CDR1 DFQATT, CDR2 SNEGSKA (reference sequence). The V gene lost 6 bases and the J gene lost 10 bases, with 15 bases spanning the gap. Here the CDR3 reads CSAERQYGAFF. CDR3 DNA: TGCAGTGCGGAGAGACAGTACGGAGCTTTCTTT.

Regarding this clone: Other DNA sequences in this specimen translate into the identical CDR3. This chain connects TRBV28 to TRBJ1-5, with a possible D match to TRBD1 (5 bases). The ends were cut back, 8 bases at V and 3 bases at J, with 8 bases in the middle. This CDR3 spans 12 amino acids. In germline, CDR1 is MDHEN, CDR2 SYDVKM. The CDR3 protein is CASRGNNQPQHF. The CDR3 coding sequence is TGTGCCAGCCGGGGGAACAATCAGCCCCAGCATTTT.

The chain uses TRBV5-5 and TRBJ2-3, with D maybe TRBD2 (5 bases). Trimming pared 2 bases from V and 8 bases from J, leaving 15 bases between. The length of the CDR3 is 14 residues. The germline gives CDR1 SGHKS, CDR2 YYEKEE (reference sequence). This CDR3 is CASSFSDPRGTQYF. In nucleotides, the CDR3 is TGTGCCAGCAGCTTTTCTGACCCCCGGGGTACGCAGTATTTT.

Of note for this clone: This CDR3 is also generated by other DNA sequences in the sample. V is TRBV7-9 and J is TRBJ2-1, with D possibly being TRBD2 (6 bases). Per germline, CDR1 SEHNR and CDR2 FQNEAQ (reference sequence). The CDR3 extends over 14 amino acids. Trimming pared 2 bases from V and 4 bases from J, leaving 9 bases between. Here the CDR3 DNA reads TGTGCCAGCAGCTTATCCGGGAGTTACAATGAGCAGTTCTTC. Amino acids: CASSLSGSYNEQFF.

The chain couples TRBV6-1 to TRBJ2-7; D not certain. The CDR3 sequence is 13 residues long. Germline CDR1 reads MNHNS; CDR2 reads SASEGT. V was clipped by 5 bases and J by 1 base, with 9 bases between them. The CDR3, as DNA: TGTGCCAGCAGTCAAGAGAGGTCCTACGAGCAGTACTTC. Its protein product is CASSQERSYEQYF.

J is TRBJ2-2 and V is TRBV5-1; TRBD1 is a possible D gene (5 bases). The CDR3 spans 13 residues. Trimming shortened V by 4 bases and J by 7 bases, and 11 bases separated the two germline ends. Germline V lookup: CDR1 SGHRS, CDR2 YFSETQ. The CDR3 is CASSVRADGELFF. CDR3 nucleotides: TGCGCCAGCAGCGTCAGGGCGGACGGGGAGCTGTTTTTT.

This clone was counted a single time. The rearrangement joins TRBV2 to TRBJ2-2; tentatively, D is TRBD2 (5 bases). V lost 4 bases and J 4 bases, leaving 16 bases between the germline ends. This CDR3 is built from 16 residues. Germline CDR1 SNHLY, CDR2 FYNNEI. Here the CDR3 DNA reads TGTGCCAGCAGTGGGTGGGAGAGGATCTTCACCGGGGAGCTGTTTTTT. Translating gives CASSGWERIFTGELFF.

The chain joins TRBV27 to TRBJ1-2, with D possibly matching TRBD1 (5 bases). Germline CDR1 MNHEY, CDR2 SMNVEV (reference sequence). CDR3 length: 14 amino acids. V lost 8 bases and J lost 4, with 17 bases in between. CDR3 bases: TGTGCCAGCTCTCCCAGGTCAGGGCCCTATGGCTACACCTTC. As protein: CASSPRSGPYGYTF.

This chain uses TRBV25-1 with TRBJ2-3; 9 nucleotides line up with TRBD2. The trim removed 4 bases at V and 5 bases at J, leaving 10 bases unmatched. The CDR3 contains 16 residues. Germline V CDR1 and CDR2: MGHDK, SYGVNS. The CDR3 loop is CASSGGGRAGVDTQYF. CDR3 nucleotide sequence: TGTGCCAGCAGTGGCGGCGGGAGGGCCGGAGTAGATACGCAGTATTTT.

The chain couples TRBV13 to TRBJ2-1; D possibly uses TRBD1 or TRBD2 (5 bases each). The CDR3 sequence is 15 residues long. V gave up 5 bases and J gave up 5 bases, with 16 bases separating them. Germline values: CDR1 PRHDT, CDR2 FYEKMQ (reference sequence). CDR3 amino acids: CASSPRDGTNNEQFF. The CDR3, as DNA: TGTGCCAGCAGCCCTCGGGACGGAACAAACAATGAGCAGTTCTTC.

The CDR3, as DNA: TGTGCCAGTAGTCCGACTAGCGGGAGGTTCGGGGAGCTGTTTTTT. This translates into CASSPTSGRFGELFF. This chain joins TRBV19 and TRBJ2-2, with TRBD2 matching 13 bases. The CDR3 extends over 15 amino acids. Germline V lookup: CDR1 LNHDA, CDR2 SQIVND (reference sequence). The V segment lost 5 bases and the J segment 7 bases; nucleotides outside the gene matches: 4.

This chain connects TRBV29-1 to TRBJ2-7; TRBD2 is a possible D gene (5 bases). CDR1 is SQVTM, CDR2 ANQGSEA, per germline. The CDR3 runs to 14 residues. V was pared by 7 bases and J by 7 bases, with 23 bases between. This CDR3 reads CSANRTARGLEQYF. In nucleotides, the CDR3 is TGCAGCGCCAACCGGACGGCCCGGGGATTGGAGCAGTACTTC.

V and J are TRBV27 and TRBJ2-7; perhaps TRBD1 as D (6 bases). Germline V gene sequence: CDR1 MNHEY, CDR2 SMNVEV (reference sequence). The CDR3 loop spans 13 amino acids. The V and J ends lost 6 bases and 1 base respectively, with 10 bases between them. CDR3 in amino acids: CASRGTTSYEQYF. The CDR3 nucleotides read TGTGCCAGCAGGGGGACAACATCCTACGAGCAGTACTTC.

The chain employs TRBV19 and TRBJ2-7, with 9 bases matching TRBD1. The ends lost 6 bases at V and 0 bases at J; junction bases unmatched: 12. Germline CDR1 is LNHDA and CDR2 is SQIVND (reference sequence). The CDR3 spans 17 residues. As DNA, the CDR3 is TGTGCCAGTAGCGAAAAACACGGGACAGGGACCTCCTACGAGCAGTACTTC. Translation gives CASSEKHGTGTSYEQYF.

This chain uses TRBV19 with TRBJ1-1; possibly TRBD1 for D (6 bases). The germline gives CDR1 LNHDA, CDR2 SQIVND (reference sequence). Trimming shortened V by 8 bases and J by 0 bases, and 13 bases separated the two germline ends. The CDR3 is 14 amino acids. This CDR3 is CASLTGSMNTEAFF. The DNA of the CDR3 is TGTGCCAGTCTTACAGGGTCCATGAACACTGAAGCTTTCTTT.

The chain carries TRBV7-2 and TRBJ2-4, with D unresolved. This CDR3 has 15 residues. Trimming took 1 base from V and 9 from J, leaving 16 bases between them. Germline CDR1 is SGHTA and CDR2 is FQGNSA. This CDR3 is CASSLDVLRWSIQYF. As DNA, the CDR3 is TGTGCCAGCAGCTTAGACGTTCTTAGATGGAGCATTCAGTACTTC. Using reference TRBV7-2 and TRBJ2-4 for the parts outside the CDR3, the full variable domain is GAGVSQSPSNKVTEKGKDVELRCDPISGHTALYWYRQSLGQGLEFLIYFQGNSAPDKSGLPSDRFSAERTGGSVSTLTIQRTQQEDSAVYLCASSLDVLRWSIQYFGAGTRLSVL.